This T cell receptor (beta chain) was found in a study of immune heterogeneity within non-small cell lung tumors. There are 14 residues in the CDR3. The V gene's germline CDR1 is LNHDA and CDR2 SQIVND (reference sequence). Deletions cut 10 bases from V and 7 bases from J, with 20 bases between. General study findings and limits: Each patient largely had their own distinct set of high-frequency T-cell receptor beta clonotypes. Multiple tumor sites within a patient showed recurrence of identical dominant CDR3 beta clonotypes; site-unique high-frequency clones were present as well.

It was with 32 V and 13 J primers that multiplex PCR amplified TCR beta CDR3. TCRdb analysed the multiplex PCR reads with MiXCR anew, one entry per CDR3 protein. This table holds 7,200 or so distinct CDR3 sequences, around 20% found once. Each sample used 550 to 600 ng of genomic DNA from bulk tumor tissue. The authors collected several far-apart biopsies from each primary tumor during surgery. Untreated, newly diagnosed non-small cell lung cancer patients underwent curative surgery. This clonotype was seen just once. Its cognate antigen is unknown. A much larger clone differs from this one at a single base, so this may be a read error.

The receptor was isolated from a man aged 60-69 years with non-small cell lung cancer. This chain links TRBV19 with TRBJ2-1; D possibly uses TRBD1 or TRBD2 (5 bases each). Sequencing was done on a sample of lung tumor tissue. As DNA, the CDR3 is TGTGCCAACACTGACCCAACCGGGGCAAATGAGCAGTTCTTC. Protein product: CANTDPTGANEQFF.